The rows below give T cell receptor beta chains drawn from one sample of a study of blood T cell repertoires in COVID-19. TCRdb keeps only in-frame clones here, not all; method: immunoSEQ multiplex PCR. The profile shows tens of thousands of clones, approximately 88% of them singletons. The sample consisted of peripheral blood. The receptors originated from a man in his fifties with COVID-19, enrolled during active disease. Both conserved end residues are part of each CDR3. The order of the fields is J gene, V gene, D gene, clone size, CDR3 DNA, CDR3 protein. A D gene is named only where the DNA matches it firmly. Size tells how often a clone was seen (once, few, many) or the class of an expanded clone, and some rows leave it out.

J gene: TRBJ1-2
V gene: TRBV6-5
D gene: TRBD1
clone size: NA
CDR3 DNA: TGTGCCAGCATCCCCCTCCCGGGACAGGGCTATGGCTACACCTTC
CDR3 protein: CASIPLPGQGYGYTF

J gene: TRBJ1-2
V gene: TRBV30
D gene: NA
clone size: few
CDR3 DNA: TGTGCCTGGAGTGTTGCCGGGGAGAGCTATGGCTACACCTTC
CDR3 protein: CAWSVAGESYGYTF

J gene: TRBJ2-1
V gene: TRBV3-1/TRBV3-2
D gene: TRBD2
clone size: NA
CDR3 DNA: TGTGCCAGCAGTAAACTAGCGGGGGGCCCAAGCCGACACACAAATGAGCAGTTCTTC
CDR3 protein: CASSKLAGGPSRHTNEQFF

J gene: TRBJ1-2
V gene: TRBV7-2
D gene: TRBD1
clone size: NA
CDR3 DNA: TGTGCCAGCAGCCGCGGGACAGGGGGTAGCTATGGCTACACCTTC
CDR3 protein: CASSRGTGGSYGYTF

J gene: TRBJ2-2
V gene: TRBV3-1/TRBV3-2
D gene: NA
clone size: NA
CDR3 DNA: TGTGCCAGCAGCGATAGAGGCACCGGGGAGCTGTTTTTT
CDR3 protein: CASSDRGTGELFF

J gene: TRBJ2-2
V gene: TRBV7-8
D gene: TRBD1
clone size: NA
CDR3 DNA: TGTGCCAGCAGCTTACCCCAGAACTCGGACAGGGGTAGGAACACCGGGGAGCTGTTTTTT
CDR3 protein: CASSLPQNSDRGRNTGELFF

J gene: TRBJ1-4
V gene: TRBV2
D gene: NA
clone size: NA
CDR3 DNA: TGTGCCAGCGAGCTGGAGGTTACAGATGAAAAACTGTTTTTT
CDR3 protein: CASELEVTDEKLFF

J gene: TRBJ2-7
V gene: TRBV7-3
D gene: NA
clone size: NA
CDR3 DNA: TGTGCCAGCAGCCCATTCGGAGGTGGGTCCTACGAGCAGTACTTC
CDR3 protein: CASSPFGGGSYEQYF

J gene: TRBJ2-5
V gene: TRBV6-2/TRBV6-3
D gene: TRBD2
clone size: once
CDR3 DNA: TGTGCCAGCAGTTACTTCGGGGGGGCAGAGACCCAGTACTTC
CDR3 protein: CASSYFGGAETQYF

J gene: TRBJ1-6
V gene: TRBV7-2
D gene: NA
clone size: NA
CDR3 DNA: TGTGCCAGCAGCTTAGGTCCAGCGGCAGGGGATAATTCACCCCTCCACTTT
CDR3 protein: CASSLGPAAGDNSPLHF

J gene: TRBJ1-2
V gene: TRBV3-1/TRBV3-2
D gene: TRBD1
clone size: NA
CDR3 DNA: TGTGCCAGCAGCCAAGGGACAGGGGGCTATGGCTACACCTTC
CDR3 protein: CASSQGTGGYGYTF

J gene: TRBJ2-5
V gene: TRBV6-4
D gene: NA
clone size: NA
CDR3 DNA: TGTGCCAGCAGTGACTCGACTAGGCAAGAGACCCAGTACTTC
CDR3 protein: CASSDSTRQETQYF

J gene: TRBJ1-5
V gene: TRBV4-1
D gene: NA
clone size: NA
CDR3 DNA: TGCGCCAGCAGCCAAGTGGTGGGAGGCCATGACAATCAGCCCCAGCATTTT
CDR3 protein: CASSQVVGGHDNQPQHF

J gene: TRBJ1-1
V gene: TRBV6-5
D gene: NA
clone size: NA
CDR3 DNA: TGTGCCAGCAGTCGGCACAGGGTAGGGATGGCTGAAGCTTTCTTT
CDR3 protein: CASSRHRVGMAEAFF

J gene: TRBJ1-1
V gene: TRBV30
D gene: TRBD1
clone size: NA
CDR3 DNA: TGTGCCTGGAAATATCACAGGGGTGAACCTTTCTTT
CDR3 protein: CAWKYHRGEPFF

J gene: TRBJ2-7
V gene: TRBV4-3
D gene: TRBD1
clone size: NA
CDR3 DNA: TGCGCCAGCAGCCAAGGGACAGGGCTTGGTAACGAGCAGTACTTC
CDR3 protein: CASSQGTGLGNEQYF

J gene: TRBJ1-2
V gene: TRBV6-5
D gene: NA
clone size: NA
CDR3 DNA: TGTGCCAGCAGTTACGGCGGGGGGGCCCTCTATGGCTACACCTTC
CDR3 protein: CASSYGGGALYGYTF

J gene: TRBJ2-1
V gene: TRBV7-8
D gene: TRBD2
clone size: NA
CDR3 DNA: TGTGCCAGCAATCCTCTAGCGGGCGGTAATGAGCAGTTCTTC
CDR3 protein: CASNPLAGGNEQFF

J gene: TRBJ1-5
V gene: TRBV6-5
D gene: TRBD1
clone size: NA
CDR3 DNA: TGTGCCAGCAGCCCGACAGGGGGCAATCAGCCCCAGCATTTT
CDR3 protein: CASSPTGGNQPQHF

J gene: TRBJ2-7
V gene: TRBV7-2
D gene: TRBD2
clone size: NA
CDR3 DNA: TGTGCCACTGGGACTAGCGGGTCCCCGCAGTACTTC
CDR3 protein: CATGTSGSPQYF

J gene: TRBJ1-3
V gene: TRBV4-2
D gene: TRBD1
clone size: NA
CDR3 DNA: TGTGCCAGCAGCCAAGATGCTCACAGGGGGCTTGGAAACACCATATATTTT
CDR3 protein: CASSQDAHRGLGNTIYF

J gene: TRBJ1-6
V gene: TRBV3-1/TRBV3-2
D gene: NA
clone size: NA
CDR3 DNA: TGTGCCAGCAGCCAAGTGGTCCTTAGAGATTCACCCCTCCACTTT
CDR3 protein: CASSQVVLRDSPLHF

J gene: TRBJ2-7
V gene: TRBV4-2
D gene: TRBD2
clone size: few
CDR3 DNA: TGTGCCAGCAGCCCGACGGGACTAGCGGCCTACGAGCAGTACTTC
CDR3 protein: CASSPTGLAAYEQYF

J gene: TRBJ1-1
V gene: TRBV18
D gene: NA
clone size: NA
CDR3 DNA: TGTGCCAGCTCACCACCACTAGGGAACACTGAAGCTTTCTTT
CDR3 protein: CASSPPLGNTEAFF

J gene: TRBJ2-2
V gene: TRBV5-4
D gene: NA
clone size: NA
CDR3 DNA: TGTGCCAGCAGCTTGGGGCAGATCACGAACACCGGGGAGCTGTTTTTT
CDR3 protein: CASSLGQITNTGELFF

J gene: TRBJ1-5
V gene: TRBV4-3
D gene: TRBD1
clone size: NA
CDR3 DNA: TGCGCCAGCAGCCAAGCGGCGTTTGGACAGGGCCGTAATCAGCCCCAGCATTTT
CDR3 protein: CASSQAAFGQGRNQPQHF

J gene: TRBJ2-7
V gene: TRBV28
D gene: NA
clone size: NA
CDR3 DNA: TGTGCCAGCAGCCCACCGGGTGGGTCCTACGAGCAGTACTTC
CDR3 protein: CASSPPGGSYEQYF

J gene: TRBJ1-2
V gene: TRBV11-2
D gene: NA
clone size: NA
CDR3 DNA: TGTGCCAGCAGCCTATACGCCGGGAATTTGGATGGCTACACCTTC
CDR3 protein: CASSLYAGNLDGYTF

J gene: TRBJ1-6
V gene: TRBV19
D gene: NA
clone size: NA
CDR3 DNA: TGTGCCAGTAGTATATTCGGACAGCACTATAATTCACCCCTCCACTTT
CDR3 protein: CASSIFGQHYNSPLHF

J gene: TRBJ2-7
V gene: TRBV3-1/TRBV3-2
D gene: NA
clone size: NA
CDR3 DNA: TGTGCCAGCAGCTCATCCTACGAGCAGTACTTC
CDR3 protein: CASSSSYEQYF

J gene: TRBJ1-1
V gene: TRBV6-1
D gene: TRBD1
clone size: NA
CDR3 DNA: TGTGCCAGCAGTGAAGGAGGGACAGGGGGGATGAACACTGAAGCTTTCTTT
CDR3 protein: CASSEGGTGGMNTEAFF

J gene: TRBJ1-5
V gene: TRBV6-5
D gene: NA
clone size: NA
CDR3 DNA: TGTGCCAGCAAGAGGGGGGGCGCGGGCAATCAGCCCCAGCATTTT
CDR3 protein: CASKRGGAGNQPQHF

J gene: TRBJ1-2
V gene: TRBV4-1
D gene: NA
clone size: NA
CDR3 DNA: TGCGCCAGCAGCCCCCACAGCGGGGGCAGTGGTGGCTACACCTTC
CDR3 protein: CASSPHSGGSGGYTF

J gene: TRBJ1-1
V gene: TRBV19
D gene: NA
clone size: NA
CDR3 DNA: TGTGCCAGTAGCACGGGACATTTGAACACTGAAGCTTTCTTT
CDR3 protein: CASSTGHLNTEAFF

J gene: TRBJ1-2
V gene: TRBV30
D gene: TRBD1
clone size: NA
CDR3 DNA: TGTGCCTGGAGAGACAGGGCTGTCTATGGCTACACCTTC
CDR3 protein: CAWRDRAVYGYTF

J gene: TRBJ1-1
V gene: TRBV4-3
D gene: TRBD1
clone size: NA
CDR3 DNA: TGCGCCAGCAGCCAAGGACAGGGGTTCGAACCTTTCTTT
CDR3 protein: CASSQGQGFEPFF

J gene: TRBJ2-3
V gene: TRBV30
D gene: NA
clone size: NA
CDR3 DNA: TGTGCCTGGAGAGGGGGGGTTATCACAGATACGCAGTATTTT
CDR3 protein: CAWRGGVITDTQYF

J gene: TRBJ2-1
V gene: TRBV7-9
D gene: NA
clone size: NA
CDR3 DNA: TGTGCCAGCAGCTTATATGCACTAGACCACAATGAGCAGTTCTTC
CDR3 protein: CASSLYALDHNEQFF

J gene: TRBJ2-5
V gene: TRBV9
D gene: TRBD1
clone size: NA
CDR3 DNA: TGTGCCAGCAGCGTAGAACAGGGGGTAGGAGGAGAGACCCAGTACTTC
CDR3 protein: CASSVEQGVGGETQYF

J gene: TRBJ2-3
V gene: TRBV6-5
D gene: NA
clone size: NA
CDR3 DNA: TGTGCCAGCTCCCTAAGGAGGGGATGGGCAGATACGCAGTATTTT
CDR3 protein: CASSLRRGWADTQYF

J gene: TRBJ2-2
V gene: TRBV27
D gene: TRBD1
clone size: NA
CDR3 DNA: TGTGCCAGCAGACCACGGGGACAGGGTCGTCCCGGGGAGCTGTTTTTT
CDR3 protein: CASRPRGQGRPGELFF

J gene: TRBJ1-4
V gene: TRBV29-1
D gene: NA
clone size: NA
CDR3 DNA: TGCAGCGTTGAAGACTATGGGAGGGAACTGTTTTTT
CDR3 protein: CSVEDYGRELFF

J gene: TRBJ1-6
V gene: TRBV5-1
D gene: NA
clone size: NA
CDR3 DNA: TGCGCCAGCAGCTTGGGGGCAGGGAGGCATTCACCCCTCCACTTT
CDR3 protein: CASSLGAGRHSPLHF

J gene: TRBJ1-1
V gene: TRBV4-1
D gene: TRBD1
clone size: NA
CDR3 DNA: TGCGCCAGCAGCCGCGGACAGGGACGAATTGAAGCTTTCTTT
CDR3 protein: CASSRGQGRIEAFF

J gene: TRBJ2-1
V gene: TRBV6-2/TRBV6-3
D gene: TRBD2
clone size: NA
CDR3 DNA: TGTGCCAGCAGTGTCTCCGATAGCGGGGGAAATGAGCAGTTCTTC
CDR3 protein: CASSVSDSGGNEQFF

J gene: TRBJ1-5
V gene: TRBV19
D gene: NA
clone size: NA
CDR3 DNA: TGTGCCAGTAGTAGCCCGGGCAGGGAGGAGCCCCAGCATTTT
CDR3 protein: CASSSPGREEPQHF

J gene: TRBJ1-2
V gene: TRBV20-1
D gene: NA
clone size: few
CDR3 DNA: TGCAGTGCTAGTTCCGAACGGGGGGGGCGGAACTATGGCTACACCTTC
CDR3 protein: CSASSERGGRNYGYTF

J gene: TRBJ2-5
V gene: TRBV3-1/TRBV3-2
D gene: NA
clone size: NA
CDR3 DNA: TGTGCCAGCAGCCAGCAGGGGTGGCAAGAGACCCAGTACTTC
CDR3 protein: CASSQQGWQETQYF

J gene: TRBJ2-7
V gene: TRBV28
D gene: NA
clone size: NA
CDR3 DNA: TGTGCCAGCAGTGATACCGGGACACGGACCTACGAGCAGTACTTC
CDR3 protein: CASSDTGTRTYEQYF

J gene: TRBJ1-1
V gene: TRBV29-1
D gene: NA
clone size: NA
CDR3 DNA: TGCAGCGTTGGAGGGACTGAAGCTTTCTTT
CDR3 protein: CSVGGTEAFF

J gene: TRBJ1-5
V gene: TRBV29-1
D gene: TRBD1
clone size: NA
CDR3 DNA: TGCAGCGCCGCACAGGGGAGTCAGCCCCAGCATTTT
CDR3 protein: CSAAQGSQPQHF

J gene: TRBJ2-7
V gene: TRBV7-9
D gene: TRBD2
clone size: NA
CDR3 DNA: TGTGCCAGCAGCCCCGGACTAGTTATGGACGAGCAGTACTTC
CDR3 protein: CASSPGLVMDEQYF